The T cell receptor (beta chain) described here comes from a study of T cells after yellow fever vaccination (dated by TCRdb to between 2018 and 2020). For the study in its entirety: Libraries from fractions with low cell numbers were prepared with the SMART-Seq v4 Ultra Low Input RNA kit. To follow T-cell clones before and after primary and booster YFV17D yellow fever vaccination, bulk TCR alpha and beta repertoires were sequenced over time. Two healthy male donors, one aged 18 to 30 and one aged 30 to 40 years, made up the cohort. Bulk PBMC replicates and cell subsets were isolated from blood drawn at multiple timepoints before and after both primary and secondary immunization.

In regard to this clonotype: No cognate antigen has been identified for it. Base qualities are missing; no much larger clone stands one base away.

Points the paper makes about the study in general: Because only a couple of donors were included in the study, the extent to which the findings can be generalized is limited. A small fraction of clonotypes showed up in both the CD4 and CD8 compartments, probably as a result of convergent recombination. Compared with the primary T-cell response, the secondary T-cell response was weaker but faster, peaking on day 5 rather than day 15. FACS-sorted repertoires could contain abundant contaminating clonotypes from the bulk population, so computational filtering was required. After the booster, most clones that had expanded after primary vaccination were detected again (around 95% of CD4 and 70% to 90% of CD8), suggesting broad maintenance of memory.

The intended sense of this specimen's treatment or condition label: live attenuated yellow fever vaccine strain. At each blood-draw timepoint, two biological replicates of bulk PBMCs were collected. A standard Ficoll-Paque protocol was used to isolate PBMCs from peripheral blood. TriZol was used to extract RNA from bulk PBMCs, from CD4 and CD8 fractions, and from dextramer-positive and dextramer-negative fractions. Trimming costs V 1 base and J 0 bases, and their ends lie 4 bases apart. According to the germline V gene, CDR1 reads SNHLY and CDR2 reads FYNNEI. The CDR3 goes from the cysteine to the phenylalanine over 14 residues. Only the CDR3 DNA stays, 42 bases, in frame from base 1. Synthesis of TCR cDNA relied on 5'RACE template switching, a step that introduced a universal primer site along with unique molecular identifiers. Priming for cDNA synthesis came from both the TCR alpha and TCR beta constant segments. Libraries were amplified in two PCR steps, with sample barcodes and sequencing adapters added in the second step. Sequencing of the libraries was done on either Illumina HiSeq 2500 (2x100 bp) or NovaSeq (2x150 bp). On the study's bioinformatics: MIGEC handled demultiplexing of reads and collapsing into UMI consensus sequences, while MiXCR performed V(D)J alignment. Using edgeR on replicate PBMC samples, clonotypes were called vaccine-responding if FDR was below 0.01 and the log2 fold change was above 5 up to day 15. Each bulk clonotype was labeled CD4 or CD8 based on which sequenced repertoire, CD4 or CD8, contained the clonotype at higher abundance. TCRdb cleaned the public reads at Q25 with fastp, built clones with MiXCR and kept in-frame beta chains. One record per CDR3 amino acid sequence lists the most common genes and DNA. Here the V and J calls rest on TCRdb's processing, not on the authors' analysis. The sample table contains about 340,000 distinct CDR3 sequences; only one count was recorded for about 8.7% of them. Around 17% of the sample is taken by the ten largest.

This sequence originates from a man aged 18 to 30 who received the YFV17D yellow fever vaccine. The material sequenced was PBMCs, taken on the day of the first yellow fever vaccination. The rearrangement joined TRBV2 to TRBJ2-4, with the D gene too uncertain to name. In nucleotides, the sequence is TGTGCCAGCAGTGAAGAGCAAGCCAAAAACATTCAGTACTTC. This gives the protein CASSEEQAKNIQYF.